The present T cell receptor (beta chain) was sequenced within a study of radiotherapy plus CTLA-4 blockade in lung cancer. Study-level points and caveats: Once radiotherapy plus ipilimumab had been given, TCR clones derived from tumor expanded in blood.

Profiled with immunoSEQ multiplex PCR; TCRdb holds only in-frame clones, not every one. The table includes about 120,000 clones, roughly 80% detected once. Of note for this clone: Its antigen is not identified.

The length of the CDR3 is 14 residues. Germline CDR1 reads LNHDA; CDR2 reads SQIVND (reference sequence). Trimming pared 3 bases from V and 1 base from J, leaving 6 bases between. This sequence was found in a human donor with non-small cell lung cancer that progressed on radiotherapy plus ipilimumab. Some clones in this sample may be carry-over from other donors' samples. Here the sequenced sample was peripheral blood, taken from a patient treated with radiotherapy plus ipilimumab. The chain uses TRBV19 and TRBJ2-2; D not certain. CDR3 sequence reads: CASSIFRNTGELFF. DNA for the CDR3: TGTGCCAGTAGTATCTTTCGGAACACCGGGGAGCTGTTTTTT.